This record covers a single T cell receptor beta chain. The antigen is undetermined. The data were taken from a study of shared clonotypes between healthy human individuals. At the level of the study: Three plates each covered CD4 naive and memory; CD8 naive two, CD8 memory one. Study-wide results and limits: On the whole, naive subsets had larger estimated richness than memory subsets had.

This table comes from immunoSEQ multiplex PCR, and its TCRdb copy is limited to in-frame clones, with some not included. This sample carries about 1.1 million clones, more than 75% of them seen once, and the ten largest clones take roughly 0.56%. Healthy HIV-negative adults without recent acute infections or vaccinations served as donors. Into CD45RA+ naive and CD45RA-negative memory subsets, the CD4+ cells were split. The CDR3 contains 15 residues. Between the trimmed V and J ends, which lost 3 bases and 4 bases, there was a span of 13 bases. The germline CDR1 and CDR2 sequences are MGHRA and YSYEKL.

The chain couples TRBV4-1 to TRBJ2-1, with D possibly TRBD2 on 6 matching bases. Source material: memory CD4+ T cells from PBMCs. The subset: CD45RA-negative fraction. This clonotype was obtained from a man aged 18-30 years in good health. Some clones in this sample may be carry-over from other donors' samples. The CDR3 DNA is TGCGCCAGCAGCCAGATGGGGACTTGGTACAATGAGCAGTTCTTC. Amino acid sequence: CASSQMGTWYNEQFF.